This TCR beta chain was obtained from a study of control samples from healthy donors and cancer patients. Clones were read by immunoSEQ multiplex PCR, and TCRdb kept only the in-frame ones, dropping some. The sample has roughly 45,000 clones; approximately 92% are singletons. From germline, CDR1 is SEHNR and CDR2 FQNEAQ (reference sequence). The CDR3 is 17 residues long. The V end lost 4 bases, the J end lost 0 bases, and 16 bases lay between the germline ends. A note on this clone: Other DNA sequences in the sample encode the same CDR3.

Sequenced: PBMCs. J is TRBJ2-1 and V is TRBV7-9, with a possible D match to TRBD1 (6 bases). This TCR was recovered from a man aged 25-40 years with colorectal cancer. The CDR3: CASSSRRDTRSYNEQFF. The CDR3 DNA reads as TGTGCCAGCAGCTCCCGACGGGACACGCGCTCCTACAATGAGCAGTTCTTC.